The present entry profiles one T cell receptor (beta chain) with its context. Its matching antigen is unknown. The data stem from a study of sequential checkpoint blockade in melanoma. Study details: TCRβ was sequenced from DNA of under 100 pretreatment tumors. General observations from the study: Mutational load did not correlate with tumor T-cell fraction or clonality. Response in arm A was associated with pretreatment TIL clonality.

Treatment indicated: randomized to nivolumab then ipilimumab (arm A) or the reverse (arm B). None of the patients previously received DNA-damaging chemotherapy. Profiling relied on immunoSEQ multiplex PCR, and the TCRdb table lists in-frame clones only, not all of them. The sample has fewer than 3,000 clones; 25% to 30% are singletons. Material: tumor tissue (inferred from file names), obtained from a patient given nivolumab and ipilimumab in sequence. The receptor comes from a human donor with melanoma.

DNA of the CDR3: TGTGCCACTACAAGGATGGCAGGGAATTCACCCCTCCACTTT. It specifies CATTRMAGNSPLHF. V gene TRBV6-8 combines with J gene TRBJ1-6, with D maybe TRBD1 (5 bases). CDR1 and CDR2 (germline): MNHGY, SAAAGT. The CDR3 is 14 amino acids. Trimming took 10 bases from V and 7 from J, leaving 17 bases between them.